Listed here is a single T cell receptor beta chain. MiXCR, applied by TCRdb to the 5' RACE reads, yields one record per CDR3 protein. The repertoire holds some 200,000 distinct CDR3 sequences, with around 13% as singletons. V was pared by 5 bases and J by 4 bases, with 9 bases between. Germline CDR1 reads SEHNR; CDR2 reads FQNEAQ (reference sequence). The CDR3 extends over 12 amino acids. These data belong to a study of CD8 T cells in ankylosing spondylitis. This chain uses TRBV7-9 with TRBJ2-7, with D hard to call. Sequenced material: blood, either unsorted or a sorted T cell fraction (not recorded which). The sequence was collected from a male donor with ankylosing spondylitis or in good health (not recorded which). In nucleotides, the CDR3 is TGTGCCAGCAGCGCCGTCCCTTACGAGCAGTACTTC. Protein sequence: CASSAVPYEQYF.